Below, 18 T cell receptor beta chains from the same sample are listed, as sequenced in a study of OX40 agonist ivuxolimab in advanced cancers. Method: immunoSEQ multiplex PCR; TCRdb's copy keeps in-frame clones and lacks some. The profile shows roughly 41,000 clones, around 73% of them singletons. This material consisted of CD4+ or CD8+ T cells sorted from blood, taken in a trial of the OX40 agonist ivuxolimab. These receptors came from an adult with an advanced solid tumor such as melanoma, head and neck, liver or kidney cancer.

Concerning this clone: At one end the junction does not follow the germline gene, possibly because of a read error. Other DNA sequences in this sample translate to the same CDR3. In DNA, the CDR3 is TGTGCCAGCAGTTTAAGGCCAGGCAACCAGCCCCAGCATTTT. Translating gives CASSLRPGNQPQHF. The V call is TRBV27, the J call TRBJ1-5; D not certain. The CDR3 loop spans 14 amino acids. CDR1 MNHEY and CDR2 SMNVEV come from the germline V gene (reference sequence).

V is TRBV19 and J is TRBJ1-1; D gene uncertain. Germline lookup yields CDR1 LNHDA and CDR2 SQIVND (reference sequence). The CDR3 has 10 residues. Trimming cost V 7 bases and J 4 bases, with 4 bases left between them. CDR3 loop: CASKSTEAFF. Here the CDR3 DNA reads TGTGCCAGTAAATCCACTGAAGCTTTCTTT.

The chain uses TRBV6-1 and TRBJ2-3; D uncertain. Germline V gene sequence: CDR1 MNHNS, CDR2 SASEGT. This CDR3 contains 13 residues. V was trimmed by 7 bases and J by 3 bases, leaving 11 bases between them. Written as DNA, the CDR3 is TGTGCCAGCAACCAAAAAGGGACAGATACGCAGTATTTT. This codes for CASNQKGTDTQYF.

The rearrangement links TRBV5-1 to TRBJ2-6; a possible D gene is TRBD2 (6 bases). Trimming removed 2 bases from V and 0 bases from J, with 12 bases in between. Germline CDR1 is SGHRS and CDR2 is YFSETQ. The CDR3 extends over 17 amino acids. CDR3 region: CASSLPGLSSGANVLTF. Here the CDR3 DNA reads TGCGCCAGCAGCTTACCGGGACTCAGCTCTGGGGCCAACGTCCTGACTTTC.

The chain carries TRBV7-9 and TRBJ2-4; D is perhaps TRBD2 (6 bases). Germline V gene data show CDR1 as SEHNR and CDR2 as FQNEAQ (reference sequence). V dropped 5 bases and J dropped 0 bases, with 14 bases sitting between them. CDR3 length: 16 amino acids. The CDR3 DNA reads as TGTGCCAGCAGCCAACTGGGGGGACGAGCCAAAAACATTCAGTACTTC. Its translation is CASSQLGGRAKNIQYF.

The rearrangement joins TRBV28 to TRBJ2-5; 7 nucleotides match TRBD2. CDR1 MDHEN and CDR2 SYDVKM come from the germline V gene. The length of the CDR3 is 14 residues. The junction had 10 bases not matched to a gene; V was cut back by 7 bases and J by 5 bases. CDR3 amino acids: CASIGGRGAETQYF. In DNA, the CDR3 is TGTGCCAGCATCGGGGGGAGGGGTGCGGAGACCCAGTACTTC.

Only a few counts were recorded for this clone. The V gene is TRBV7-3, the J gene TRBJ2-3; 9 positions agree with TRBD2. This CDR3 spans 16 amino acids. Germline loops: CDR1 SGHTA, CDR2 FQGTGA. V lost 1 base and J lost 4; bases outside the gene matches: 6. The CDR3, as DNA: TGTGCCAGCAGCTTAAATCCGCGGGGGGGCTCAGATACGCAGTATTTT. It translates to CASSLNPRGGSDTQYF.

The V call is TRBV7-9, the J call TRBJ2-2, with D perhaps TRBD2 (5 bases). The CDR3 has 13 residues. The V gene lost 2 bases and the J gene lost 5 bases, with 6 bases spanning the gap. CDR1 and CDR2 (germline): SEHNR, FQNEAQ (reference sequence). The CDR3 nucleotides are TGTGCCAGCAGCTTATCGGGAACCGGGGAGCTGTTTTTT. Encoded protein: CASSLSGTGELFF.

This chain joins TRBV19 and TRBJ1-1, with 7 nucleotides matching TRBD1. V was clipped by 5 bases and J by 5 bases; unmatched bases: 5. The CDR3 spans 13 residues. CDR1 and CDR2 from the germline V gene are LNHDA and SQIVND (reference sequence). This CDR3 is CASSPRGWTEAFF. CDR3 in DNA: TGTGCCAGTAGTCCCAGGGGGTGGACTGAAGCTTTCTTT.

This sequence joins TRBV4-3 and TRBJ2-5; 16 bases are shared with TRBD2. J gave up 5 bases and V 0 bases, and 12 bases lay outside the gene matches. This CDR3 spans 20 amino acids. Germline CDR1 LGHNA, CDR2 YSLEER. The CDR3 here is CASSQEGPGTSGGAWETQYF. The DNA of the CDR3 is TGCGCCAGCAGCCAAGAAGGCCCCGGGACTAGCGGGGGGGCGTGGGAGACCCAGTACTTC.

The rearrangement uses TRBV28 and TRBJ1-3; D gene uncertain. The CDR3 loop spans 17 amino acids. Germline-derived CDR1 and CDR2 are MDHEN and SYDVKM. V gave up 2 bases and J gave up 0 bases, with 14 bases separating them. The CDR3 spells CASSLVHTDDSGNTIYF. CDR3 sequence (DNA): TGTGCCAGCAGTTTAGTCCACACAGACGACTCTGGAAACACCATATATTTT. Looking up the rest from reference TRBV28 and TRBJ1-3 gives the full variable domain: DVKVTQSSRYLVKRTGEKVFLECVQDMDHENMFWYRQDPGLGLRLIYFSYDVKMKEKGDIPEGYSVSREKKERFSLILESASTNQTSMYLCASSLVHTDDSGNTIYFGEGSWLTVV.

CDR3 amino acids: CASSPGPSYEQYF. The CDR3 nucleotides read TGTGCCAGCAGCCCAGGACCTAGCTACGAGCAGTACTTC. V usage is TRBV5-4 and J usage is TRBJ2-5; D gene unclear. The DNA end favors TRBJ2-7, so the J call may be wrong. CDR3 size: 13 residues. Looked up from germline, CDR1 is SGHNT and CDR2 is YYREEE (reference sequence).

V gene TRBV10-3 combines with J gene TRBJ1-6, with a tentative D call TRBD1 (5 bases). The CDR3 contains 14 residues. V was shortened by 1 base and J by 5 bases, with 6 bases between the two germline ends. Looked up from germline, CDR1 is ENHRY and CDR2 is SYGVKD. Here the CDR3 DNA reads TGTGCCATCAGTGAGTGGGACGATAATTCACCCCTCCACTTT. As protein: CAISEWDDNSPLHF.

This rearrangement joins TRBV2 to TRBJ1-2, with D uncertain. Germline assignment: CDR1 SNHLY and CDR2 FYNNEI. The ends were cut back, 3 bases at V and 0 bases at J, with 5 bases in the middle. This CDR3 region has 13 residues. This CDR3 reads CASSEGANYGYTF. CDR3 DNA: TGTGCCAGCAGTGAGGGAGCTAACTATGGCTACACCTTC. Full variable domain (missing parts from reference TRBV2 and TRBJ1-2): EPEVTQTPSHQVTQMGQEVILRCVPISNHLYFYWYRQILGQKVEFLVSFYNNEISEKSEIFDDQFSVERPDGSNFTLKIRSTKLEDSAMYFCASSEGANYGYTFGSGTRLTVV.

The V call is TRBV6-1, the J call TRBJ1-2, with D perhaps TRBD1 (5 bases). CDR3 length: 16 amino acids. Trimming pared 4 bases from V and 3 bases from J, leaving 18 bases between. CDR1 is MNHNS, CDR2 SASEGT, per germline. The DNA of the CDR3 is TGTGCCAGCAGTGCAACTCCCGGGGGGGACTACTATGGCTACACCTTC. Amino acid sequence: CASSATPGGDYYGYTF.

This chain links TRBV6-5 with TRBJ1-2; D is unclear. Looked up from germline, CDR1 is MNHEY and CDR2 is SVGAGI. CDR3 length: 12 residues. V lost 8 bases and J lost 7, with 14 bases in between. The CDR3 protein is CASGTAEGGYTF. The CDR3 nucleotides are TGTGCCAGCGGAACAGCGGAGGGTGGCTACACCTTC.

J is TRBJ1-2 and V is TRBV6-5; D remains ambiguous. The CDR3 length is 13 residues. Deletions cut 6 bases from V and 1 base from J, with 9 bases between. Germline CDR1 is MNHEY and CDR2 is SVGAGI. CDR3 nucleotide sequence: TGTGCCAGCAGCGGGGTTCTTAACTATGGCTACACCTTC. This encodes CASSGVLNYGYTF.

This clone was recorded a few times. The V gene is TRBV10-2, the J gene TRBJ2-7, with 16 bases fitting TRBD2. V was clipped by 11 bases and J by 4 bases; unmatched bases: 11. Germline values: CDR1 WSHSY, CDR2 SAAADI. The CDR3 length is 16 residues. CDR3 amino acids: CASEGLAGGGEYEQYF. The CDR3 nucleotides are TGCGCCTCGGAGGGACTAGCGGGAGGGGGGGAATACGAGCAGTACTTC.